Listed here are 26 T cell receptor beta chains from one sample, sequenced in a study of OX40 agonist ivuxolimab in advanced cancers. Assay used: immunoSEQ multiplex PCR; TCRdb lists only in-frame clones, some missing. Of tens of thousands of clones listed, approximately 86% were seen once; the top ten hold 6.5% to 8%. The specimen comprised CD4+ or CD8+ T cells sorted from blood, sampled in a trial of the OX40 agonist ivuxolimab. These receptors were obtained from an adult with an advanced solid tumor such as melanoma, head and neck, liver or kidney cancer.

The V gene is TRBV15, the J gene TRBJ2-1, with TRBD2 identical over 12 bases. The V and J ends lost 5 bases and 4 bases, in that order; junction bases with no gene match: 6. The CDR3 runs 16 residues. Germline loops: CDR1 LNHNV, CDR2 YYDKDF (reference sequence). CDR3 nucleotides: TGTGCCACCAGCCCCGGGACTAGCGGGCCTTACAATGAGCAGTTCTTC. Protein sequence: CATSPGTSGPYNEQFF.

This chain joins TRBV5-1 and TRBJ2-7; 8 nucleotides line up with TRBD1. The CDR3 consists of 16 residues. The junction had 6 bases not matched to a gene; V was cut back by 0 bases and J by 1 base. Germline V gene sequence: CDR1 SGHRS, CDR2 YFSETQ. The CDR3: CASSLGSGGRSYEQYF. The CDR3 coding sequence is TGCGCCAGCAGCTTGGGATCAGGGGGCCGATCCTACGAGCAGTACTTC.

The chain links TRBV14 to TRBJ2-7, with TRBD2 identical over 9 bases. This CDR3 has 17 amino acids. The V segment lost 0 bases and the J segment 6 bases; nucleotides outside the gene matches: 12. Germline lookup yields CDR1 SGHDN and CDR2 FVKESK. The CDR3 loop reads CASSQEGLAGTGSEQYF. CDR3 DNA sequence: TGTGCCAGCAGCCAAGAAGGGCTAGCGGGGACGGGCAGCGAGCAGTACTTC.

The DNA for the CDR3 is TGTGCCAGCAGACAACTTAGCGGGAGGGGGGAGACCCAGTACTTC. Translating gives CASRQLSGRGETQYF. The rearrangement uses TRBV21-1 and TRBJ2-5; no check of the table's D call, TRBD2, against the DNA was made. TRBV21-1 is assigned pseudogene status. CDR3 size: 15 residues.

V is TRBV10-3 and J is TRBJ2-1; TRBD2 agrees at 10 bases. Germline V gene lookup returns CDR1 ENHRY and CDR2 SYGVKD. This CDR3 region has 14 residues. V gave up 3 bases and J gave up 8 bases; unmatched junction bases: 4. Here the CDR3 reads CAISDLAGVDEQFF. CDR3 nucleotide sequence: TGTGCCATCAGTGATCTAGCGGGAGTGGATGAGCAGTTCTTC.

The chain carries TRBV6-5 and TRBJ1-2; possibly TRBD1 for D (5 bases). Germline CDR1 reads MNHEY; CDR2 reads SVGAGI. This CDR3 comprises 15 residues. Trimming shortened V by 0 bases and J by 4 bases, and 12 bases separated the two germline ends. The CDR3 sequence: CASSYSKGLFYGYTF. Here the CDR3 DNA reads TGTGCCAGCAGTTACTCGAAGGGGCTTTTCTATGGCTACACCTTC.

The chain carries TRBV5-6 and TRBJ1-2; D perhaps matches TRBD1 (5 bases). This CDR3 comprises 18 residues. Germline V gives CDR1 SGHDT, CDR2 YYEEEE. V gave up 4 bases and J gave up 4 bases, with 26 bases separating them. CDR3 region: CASSLVGTLGPNGYGYTF. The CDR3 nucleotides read TGTGCCAGCAGCCTGGTAGGGACCCTCGGTCCCAATGGCTATGGCTACACCTTC.

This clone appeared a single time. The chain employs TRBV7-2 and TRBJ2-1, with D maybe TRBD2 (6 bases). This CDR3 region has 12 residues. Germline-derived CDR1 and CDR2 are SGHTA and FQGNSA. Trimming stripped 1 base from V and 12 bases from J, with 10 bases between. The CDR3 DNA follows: TGTGCCAGCAGCTTAGTGGCGGGGAGGCAGTTCTTC. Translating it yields CASSLVAGRQFF. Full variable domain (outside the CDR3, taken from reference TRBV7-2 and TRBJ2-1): GAGVSQSPSNKVTEKGKDVELRCDPISGHTALYWYRQSLGQGLEFLIYFQGNSAPDKSGLPSDRFSAERTGGSVSTLTIQRTQQEDSAVYLCASSLVAGRQFFGPGTRLTVL.

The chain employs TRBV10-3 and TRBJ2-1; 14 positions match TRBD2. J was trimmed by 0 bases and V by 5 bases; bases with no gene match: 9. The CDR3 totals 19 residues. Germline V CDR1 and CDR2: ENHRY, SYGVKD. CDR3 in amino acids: CAISPMGLAGASSYNEQFF. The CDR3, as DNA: TGTGCCATCAGTCCGATGGGACTAGCGGGAGCGAGCTCCTACAATGAGCAGTTCTTC.

The CDR3 loop reads CASSQGLAGEVGGTQYF. DNA for the CDR3: TGCGCCAGCAGCCAAGGTCTAGCGGGAGAGGTCGGGGGGACCCAGTACTTC. The gene calls are TRBV4-1 and TRBJ2-5; TRBD2 matches at 10 bases. Trimming at V came to 1 base and at J to 7 bases, leaving 12 bases not matched to a gene. The CDR3 contains 17 residues. Germline V gives CDR1 MGHRA, CDR2 YSYEKL.

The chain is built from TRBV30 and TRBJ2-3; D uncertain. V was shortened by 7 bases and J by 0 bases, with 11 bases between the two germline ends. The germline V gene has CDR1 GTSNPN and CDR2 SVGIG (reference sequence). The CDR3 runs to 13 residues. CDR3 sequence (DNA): TGTGCCTTACAAGCCAAAAGCACAGATACGCAGTATTTT. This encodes CALQAKSTDTQYF.

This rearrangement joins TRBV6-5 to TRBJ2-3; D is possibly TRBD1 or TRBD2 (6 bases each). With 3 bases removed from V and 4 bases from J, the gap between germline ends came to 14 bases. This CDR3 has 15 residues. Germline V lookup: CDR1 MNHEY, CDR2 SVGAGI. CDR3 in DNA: TGTGCCAGCAGTTATCTCGGGGGCCCGTCAGATACGCAGTATTTT. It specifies CASSYLGGPSDTQYF.

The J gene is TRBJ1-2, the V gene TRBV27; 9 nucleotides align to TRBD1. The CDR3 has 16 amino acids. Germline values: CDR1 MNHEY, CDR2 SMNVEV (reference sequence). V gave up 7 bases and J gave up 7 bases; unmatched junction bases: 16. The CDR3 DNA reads TGTGCCAGCACGTTCGGGGACAGGGTCACGGGGAGTGGCTACACCTTC. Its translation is CASTFGDRVTGSGYTF.

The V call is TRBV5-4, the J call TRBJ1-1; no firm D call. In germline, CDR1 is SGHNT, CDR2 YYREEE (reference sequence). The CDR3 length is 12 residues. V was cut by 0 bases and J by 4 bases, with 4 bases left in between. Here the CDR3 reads CASSLASTEAFF. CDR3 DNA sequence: TGTGCCAGCAGCTTGGCGAGCACTGAAGCTTTCTTT.

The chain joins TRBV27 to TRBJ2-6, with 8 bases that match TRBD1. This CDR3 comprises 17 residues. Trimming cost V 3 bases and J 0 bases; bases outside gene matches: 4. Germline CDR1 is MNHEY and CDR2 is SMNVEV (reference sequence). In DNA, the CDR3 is TGTGCCAGCAGTTTGGGGACAGGATACTCTGGGGCCAACGTCCTGACTTTC. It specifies CASSLGTGYSGANVLTF. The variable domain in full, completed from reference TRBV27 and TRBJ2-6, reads EAQVTQNPRYLITVTGKKLTVTCSQNMNHEYMSWYRQDPGLGLRQIYYSMNVEVTDKGDVPEGYKVSRKEKRNFPLILESPSPNQTSLYFCASSLGTGYSGANVLTFGAGSRLTVL.

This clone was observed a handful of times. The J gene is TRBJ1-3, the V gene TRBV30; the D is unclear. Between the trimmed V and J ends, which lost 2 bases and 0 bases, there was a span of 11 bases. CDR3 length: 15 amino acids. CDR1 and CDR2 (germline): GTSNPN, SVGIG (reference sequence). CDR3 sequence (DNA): TGTGCCTGGAGTAGATTAGCCGCCTCTGGAAACACCATATATTTT. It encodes CAWSRLAASGNTIYF. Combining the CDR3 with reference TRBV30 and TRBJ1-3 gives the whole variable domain SQTIHQWPATLVQPVGSPLSLECTVEGTSNPNLYWYRQAAGRGLQLLFYSVGIGQISSEVPQNLSASRPQDRQFILSSKKLLLSDSGFYLCAWSRLAASGNTIYFGEGSWLTVV.

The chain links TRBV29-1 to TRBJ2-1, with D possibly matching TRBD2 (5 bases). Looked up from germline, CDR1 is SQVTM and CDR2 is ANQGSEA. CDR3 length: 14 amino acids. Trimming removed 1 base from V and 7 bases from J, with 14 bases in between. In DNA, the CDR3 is TGCAGCGTTGAAGGGCGGGTTGCGTTGAATGAGCAGTTCTTC. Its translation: CSVEGRVALNEQFF.

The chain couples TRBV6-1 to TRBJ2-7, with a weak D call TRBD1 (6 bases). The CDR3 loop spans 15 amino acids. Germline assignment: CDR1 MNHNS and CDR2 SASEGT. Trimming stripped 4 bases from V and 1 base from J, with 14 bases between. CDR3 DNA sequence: TGTGCCAGCAGTGCCACACAGGGTCCATCCTACGAGCAGTACTTC. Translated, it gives CASSATQGPSYEQYF.

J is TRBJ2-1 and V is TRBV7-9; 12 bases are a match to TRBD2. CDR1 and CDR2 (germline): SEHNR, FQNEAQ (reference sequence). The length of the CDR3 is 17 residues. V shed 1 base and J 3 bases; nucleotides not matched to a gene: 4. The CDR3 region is CASSLGATSGSYNEQFF. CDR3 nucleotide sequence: TGTGCCAGCAGCTTAGGTGCGACTAGCGGGAGCTACAATGAGCAGTTCTTC. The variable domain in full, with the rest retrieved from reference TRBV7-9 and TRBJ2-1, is DTGVSQNPRHKITKRGQNVTFRCDPISEHNRLYWYRQTLGQGPEFLTYFQNEAQLEKSRLLSDRFSAERPKGSFSTLEIQRTEQGDSAMYLCASSLGATSGSYNEQFFGPGTRLTVL.

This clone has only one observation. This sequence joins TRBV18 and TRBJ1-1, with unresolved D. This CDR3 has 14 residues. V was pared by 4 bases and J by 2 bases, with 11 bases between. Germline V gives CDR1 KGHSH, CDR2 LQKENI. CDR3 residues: CASSRSAENTEAFF. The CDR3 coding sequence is TGTGCCAGCTCACGTTCAGCAGAAAACACTGAAGCTTTCTTT. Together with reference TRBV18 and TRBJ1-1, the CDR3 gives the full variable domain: NAGVMQNPRHLVRRRGQEARLRCSPMKGHSHVYWYRQLPEEGLKFMVYLQKENIIDESGMPKERFSAEFPKEGPSILRIQQVVRGDSAAYFCASSRSAENTEAFFGQGTRLTVV.

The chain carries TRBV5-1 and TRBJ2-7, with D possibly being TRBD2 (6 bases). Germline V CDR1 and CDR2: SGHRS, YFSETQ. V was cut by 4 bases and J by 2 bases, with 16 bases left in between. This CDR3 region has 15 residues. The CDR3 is CASSPLAERTYEQYF. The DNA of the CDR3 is TGCGCCAGCAGCCCGTTAGCGGAGCGGACCTACGAGCAGTACTTC.

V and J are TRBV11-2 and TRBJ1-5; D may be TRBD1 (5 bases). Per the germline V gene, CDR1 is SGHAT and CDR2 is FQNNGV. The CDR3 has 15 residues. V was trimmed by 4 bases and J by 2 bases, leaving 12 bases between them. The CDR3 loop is CASSSPQDGNQPQHF. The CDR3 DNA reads TGTGCCAGCAGCTCCCCACAGGACGGCAATCAGCCCCAGCATTTT.

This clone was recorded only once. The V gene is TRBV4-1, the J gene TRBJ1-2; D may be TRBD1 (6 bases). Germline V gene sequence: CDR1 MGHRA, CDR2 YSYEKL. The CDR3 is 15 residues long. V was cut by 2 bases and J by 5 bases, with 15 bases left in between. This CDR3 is CASSQLQGNLYGYTF. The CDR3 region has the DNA TGCGCCAGCAGCCAACTTCAGGGGAATTTATATGGCTACACCTTC.

The DNA for the CDR3 is TGCGCCAGCAGTTCCACAGGGGGCCAGTATGGCTACACCTTC. Residues: CASSSTGGQYGYTF. The rearrangement uses TRBV5-1 and TRBJ1-2, with 9 bases fitting TRBD1. From germline, CDR1 is SGHRS and CDR2 YFSETQ. V was clipped by 5 bases and J by 5 bases; unmatched bases: 7. The CDR3 length is 14 residues.

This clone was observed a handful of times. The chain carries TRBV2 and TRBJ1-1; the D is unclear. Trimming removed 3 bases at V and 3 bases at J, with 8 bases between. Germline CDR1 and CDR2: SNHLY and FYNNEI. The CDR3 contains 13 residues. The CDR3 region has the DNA TGTGCCAGCAGTGACAGGTCCTACACTGAAGCTTTCTTT. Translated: CASSDRSYTEAFF.

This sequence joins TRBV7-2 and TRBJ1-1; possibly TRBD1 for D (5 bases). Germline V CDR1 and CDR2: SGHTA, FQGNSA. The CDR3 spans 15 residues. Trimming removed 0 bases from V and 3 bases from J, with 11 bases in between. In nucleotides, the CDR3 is TGTGCCAGCAGCTTAGCGTCTGGCAGGGACACTGAAGCTTTCTTT. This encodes CASSLASGRDTEAFF.